Detailed here is one T cell receptor (beta chain). Its antigen is unknown. Germline V gives CDR1 GTSNPN, CDR2 SVGIG (reference sequence). The CDR3 spans 15 residues. V was cut by 2 bases and J by 2 bases, with 13 bases left in between. The data belong to a study of T cell responses to AZD1222 COVID-19 vaccine. Study as a whole: Second-dose intervals of approximately 4 or approximately 12 weeks were pooled. Study findings and constraints: Repertoires in all cases were sampled only once the peak T cell response had passed. Researchers report vaccine-associated CD4 TCRs spanning spike, with dominance at 160-218 and 743-854. At study baseline, merely five or six AZD1222 recipients were seropositive.

Sequencing was performed with immunoSEQ multiplex PCR; in TCRdb, only in-frame clones are kept and a portion is missing. The profile shows approximately 110,000 clones, around 87% of them singletons. The receptor comes from an adult in good health. The J gene is TRBJ1-5, the V gene TRBV30; D possibly corresponds to TRBD1 (5 bases). Here the sequenced sample was peripheral blood, taken on day 0 of AZD1222 vaccination. Here the CDR3 DNA reads TGTGCCTGGAGTCGTGGGGGGTTAGGCAATCAGCCCCAGCATTTT. Translating it yields CAWSRGGLGNQPQHF.